The 21 T cell receptor beta chains below come from one sample, sequenced in a study of regulatory T cells in long-lasting Graves disease. Library construction for TCR beta used iRepertoire HTBI primers and Arm-PCR of CDR3 regions. TCRdb redid the calling of the multiplex PCR reads with MiXCR, one entry per CDR3 protein. This table has over 350,000 distinct CDR3 sequences, 14% appearing once. The time point is: newly diagnosed GD, antithyroid drugs for less than 3 months. The TCR library was prepared using RNA isolated from PBMCs. The same specimen was also included in a second study, on T cells in Graves' hyperthyroidism and ophthalmopathy.

Specimen: peripheral blood mononuclear cells (PBMCs), collected at new diagnosis, from a patient treated with antithyroid drugs. The receptors shown here come from a woman aged 50 to 60 with Graves disease.

Comment on this clonotype: This may be a read error: a much more frequent sequence differs by one nucleotide. This chain joins TRBV29-1 and TRBJ2-7; D may correspond to TRBD1 or TRBD2 (5 bases each). Germline CDR1 reads SQVTM; CDR2 reads ANQGSEA. CDR3 length: 12 residues. CDR3 in DNA: TGCGGCGTTGGGGGTGGGGGCTACGAGCAGTACTTC. Translating gives CGVGGGGYEQYF.

This clonotype came up many times. The rearrangement links TRBV7-2 to TRBJ2-7; weak D call: TRBD2 (6 bases). The CDR3 extends over 15 amino acids. Germline V lookup: CDR1 SGHTA, CDR2 FQGNSA. The V end lost 2 bases, the J end lost 0 bases, and 11 bases lay between the germline ends. CDR3 amino acids: CASSLLTGASYEQYF. In nucleotides, the CDR3 is TGTGCCAGCAGCTTATTGACGGGAGCCTCCTACGAGCAGTACTTC.

As concerns this clonotype: This likely reflects a read error, since a far larger clone is one base away. No conserved phenylalanine or tryptophan ends this CDR3, so it is likely a read error. The chain carries TRBV5-8 and TRBJ1-5; D is unresolved. This CDR3 spans 17 amino acids. Germline V CDR1 and CDR2: SGHTS, YDEGEE. The CDR3, as DNA: TGCGCCAGCAGCCAAGCTGGTTACTCTTATAGCAATCAGCCCCAGCATTCT. As protein: CASSQAGYSYSNQPQHS.

This clonotype showed up many times. The rearrangement uses TRBV12-3 or TRBV12-4 and TRBJ1-1; 9 positions agree with TRBD1. J was trimmed by 4 bases and V by 6 bases; bases with no gene match: 3. This CDR3 spans 13 amino acids. Here the CDR3 reads CASRGQGSTEAFF. The CDR3, as DNA: TGTGCCAGCAGGGGACAGGGAAGCACTGAAGCTTTCTTT.

This chain links TRBV5-6 with TRBJ2-4; TRBD2 matches 7 bases. Germline V CDR1 and CDR2: SGHDT, YYEEEE. V lost 0 bases and J lost 3; bases outside the gene matches: 12. The length of the CDR3 is 18 residues. Here the CDR3 reads CASSLAAGASRGKNIQYF. In nucleotides, the CDR3 is TGTGCCAGCAGCTTGGCGGCGGGAGCGAGTAGGGGCAAAAACATTCAGTACTTC.

The rearrangement uses TRBV5-1 and TRBJ2-7, with TRBD1 matching 10 bases. CDR3 size: 16 residues. V shed 4 bases, J shed 1 base, and the junction held 8 bases outside the gene matches. In germline, CDR1 is SGHRS, CDR2 YFSETQ. The CDR3 sequence is CASSLGQGEGSYEQYF. As DNA, the CDR3 is TGCGCCAGCAGCCTAGGACAGGGGGAGGGTTCCTACGAGCAGTACTTC.

This clonotype was counted ten times or more. This chain connects TRBV5-4 to TRBJ1-5; D call uncertain. V lost 2 bases to trimming and J lost 4 bases, with 7 bases between them. Germline CDR1 reads SGHNT; CDR2 reads YYREEE (reference sequence). This CDR3 contains 13 residues. The CDR3 spells CASSFSPNQPQHF. The CDR3 region has the DNA TGTGCCAGCAGCTTCTCACCAAATCAGCCCCAGCATTTT.

This clonotype was seen more than once but under ten times. The CDR3 coding sequence is TGTGCCAGTAGTATAGACCCGTCAGGGGTGGGGGTTGCTCCTGAAGCTTTCTTT. Translated: CASSIDPSGVGVAPEAFF. This chain uses TRBV19 with TRBJ1-1; D may be TRBD1 (6 bases). V gave up 0 bases and J gave up 6 bases, with 23 bases separating them. This CDR3 spans 18 amino acids. The V gene's germline CDR1 is LNHDA and CDR2 SQIVND (reference sequence).

J is TRBJ1-1 and V is TRBV30; D is undetermined. The germline V gene encodes CDR1 GTSNPN and CDR2 SVGIG (reference sequence). Trimming shortened V by 1 base and J by 3 bases, and 9 bases separated the two germline ends. This CDR3 spans 13 amino acids. CDR3: CAWSANQDTEAFF. As DNA, the CDR3 is TGTGCCTGGAGTGCTAACCAAGACACTGAAGCTTTCTTT.

This clonotype came up many times. The chain is built from TRBV10-1 and TRBJ1-1, with TRBD1 identical over 7 bases. The CDR3 runs 13 residues. V trimming: 3 bases; J trimming: 3 bases; junction bases outside the gene matches: 1. Germline assignment: CDR1 WNHNN and CDR2 SYGVQD (reference sequence). The chain's CDR3 is CASSDQGDTEAFF. The CDR3, as DNA: TGCGCCAGCAGTGACCAGGGGGACACTGAAGCTTTCTTT.

This clonotype was observed many times. V gene TRBV7-9 combines with J gene TRBJ2-7; the D gene is possibly TRBD2 (5 bases). The CDR3 contains 16 residues. Germline V gene lookup returns CDR1 SEHNR and CDR2 FQNEAQ (reference sequence). The V end was cut by 5 bases, the J end by 1 base, with 18 bases between. The CDR3 DNA reads as TGTGCCAGCAGCCCCGGATCGTTACGGGGATCCTACGAGCAGTACTTC. Amino acid sequence: CASSPGSLRGSYEQYF.

The CDR3: CASSPRTGRNEQFF. CDR3 nucleotide sequence: TGTGCCAGCAGCCCGAGGACAGGGCGGAATGAGCAGTTCTTC. The chain recombines TRBV9 with TRBJ2-1; 8 bases map to TRBD1. The CDR3 extends over 14 amino acids. The germline CDR1 and CDR2 sequences are SGDLS and YYNGEE. Trimming took 4 bases from V and 7 from J; bases not matched to a gene: 7.

This clonotype was observed at least ten times. The chain joins TRBV9 to TRBJ2-7; TRBD2 matches 12 bases. V shed 4 bases, J shed 2 bases, and the junction held 10 bases outside the gene matches. The germline gives CDR1 SGDLS, CDR2 YYNGEE. The CDR3 is made up of 17 amino acids. CDR3 sequence: CASSPPGTSGPTYEQYF. The CDR3 nucleotides read TGTGCCAGCAGCCCACCCGGGACTAGCGGGCCTACCTACGAGCAGTACTTC.

This clonotype has ten or more counts. This chain connects TRBV28 to TRBJ2-1; no definite D call. The CDR3 runs 16 residues. Trimming left V 4 bases short and J 0 bases short, with 13 bases between. Germline V gene data show CDR1 as MDHEN and CDR2 as SYDVKM. This CDR3 reads CASSSIHQFSYNEQFF. CDR3 DNA: TGTGCCAGCAGTTCAATACATCAATTCTCCTACAATGAGCAGTTCTTC.

This clonotype was recorded at least ten times. The V call is TRBV28, the J call TRBJ1-5; D not resolved. In germline, CDR1 is MDHEN, CDR2 SYDVKM. This CDR3 spans 14 amino acids. Trimming took 6 bases from V and 9 from J, leaving 18 bases between them. The CDR3: CASRIGLDGMPQHF. CDR3 DNA: TGTGCCAGCAGGATAGGACTGGACGGGATGCCCCAGCATTTT.

This clonotype was counted at least ten times. The CDR3 coding sequence is TGTGCCAGCACTCCACTCCGAGGGCTAGCGGGGGACCAGGGGGAGACCCAGTACTTC. It translates to CASTPLRGLAGDQGETQYF. The J gene is TRBJ2-5, the V gene TRBV6-1, with 10 bases that match TRBD2. V gave up 7 bases and J gave up 5 bases; unmatched junction bases: 22. This CDR3 is built from 19 residues. Germline V gene data show CDR1 as MNHNS and CDR2 as SASEGT.

In its sample, this clonotype was seen a few times. The chain combines TRBV20-1 with TRBJ1-3, with D possibly TRBD1 on 6 matching bases. CDR1 is DFQATT, CDR2 SNEGSKA, per germline (reference sequence). V was trimmed by 3 bases and J by 3 bases, leaving 15 bases between them. CDR3 length: 15 amino acids. The CDR3 sequence: CSARGPHRDGNTIYF. CDR3 DNA sequence: TGCAGTGCTAGGGGTCCCCACAGGGATGGAAACACCATATATTTT.

This clonotype was seen many times. The chain couples TRBV6-1 to TRBJ2-7; possible D gene TRBD1, 6 bases. V dropped 6 bases and J dropped 0 bases, with 15 bases sitting between them. The CDR3 has 15 amino acids. Germline values: CDR1 MNHNS, CDR2 SASEGT. This CDR3 is CASRDTGSFSYEQYF. The CDR3 region has the DNA TGTGCCAGCAGGGACACAGGGTCCTTCTCCTACGAGCAGTACTTC.

This clonotype was seen at least ten times. The genes are TRBV12-3 or TRBV12-4 and TRBJ2-7; the match to TRBD1 covers 9 bases. This CDR3 contains 15 residues. The ends lost 5 bases at V and 4 bases at J; junction bases unmatched: 9. CDR3 coding DNA: TGTGCCAGCAGTCCCACCGGGACAGGGATGTACGAGCAGTACTTC. Translation gives CASSPTGTGMYEQYF.

V gene TRBV3-1 combines with J gene TRBJ2-7; TRBD2 matches 11 bases. The CDR3 has 17 amino acids. J lost 4 bases, V lost 0 bases, and 8 bases had no gene match. CDR1 LGHDT and CDR2 YNNKEL come from the germline V gene (reference sequence). For the CDR3, the DNA is TGTGCCAGCAGCCAAGATGCCCTAGCGGGAGGTGGGTACGAGCAGTACTTC. It translates to CASSQDALAGGGYEQYF.

V usage is TRBV28 and J usage is TRBJ2-3, with D tentatively TRBD1 (5 bases). CDR3 length equals 14 residues. The germline V gene encodes CDR1 MDHEN and CDR2 SYDVKM. V was clipped by 6 bases and J by 6 bases, with 16 bases between them. The CDR3 sequence: CASSQETARDTQYF. The CDR3 DNA sequence: TGTGCCAGCAGCCAAGAGACAGCCCGTGATACGCAGTATTTT.